These 15 T cell receptor beta chains originate from one sample sequenced in a study of cytomegalovirus exposure and HLA in healthy donors. Primers included in the PCR were 60 Vbeta and 13 Jbeta primers. Assay used: immunoSEQ multiplex PCR; TCRdb lists only in-frame clones, some missing. This table has 150,000 to 200,000 clones, roughly four fifths appearing once. Sequencing was done on a sample of PBMCs. All receptors come from a man aged 18 to 29 in good health and CMV-seronegative.

This chain links TRBV29-1 with TRBJ1-1; 9 bases are shared with TRBD1. CDR3 length: 11 amino acids. Germline CDR1 is SQVTM and CDR2 is ANQGSEA. The V gene end was trimmed by 7 bases and the J gene end by 6 bases; junction bases not matched to a gene: 3. The CDR3 region is CSARQGAEAFF. The CDR3 nucleotides read TGCAGCGCCCGACAGGGGGCTGAAGCTTTCTTT. The full variable domain, completed using reference TRBV29-1 and TRBJ1-1, is SAVISQKPSRDICQRGTSLTIQCQVDSQVTMMFWYRQQPGQSLTLIATANQGSEATYESGFVIDKFPISRPNLTFSTLTVSNMSPEDSSIYLCSARQGAEAFFGQGTRLTVV.

The chain carries TRBV27 and TRBJ1-2; 8 positions agree with TRBD1. The V gene end was trimmed by 3 bases and the J gene end by 1 base; junction bases not matched to a gene: 4. From germline, CDR1 is MNHEY and CDR2 SMNVEV (reference sequence). The CDR3 sequence is 15 residues long. CDR3 in amino acids: CASSLGTGGNYGYTF. CDR3 coding DNA: TGTGCCAGCAGTTTGGGGACAGGAGGTAACTATGGCTACACCTTC.

The V and J genes are TRBV10-3 and TRBJ1-6; D call uncertain. Germline CDR1 and CDR2: ENHRY and SYGVKD. CDR3 size: 13 residues. Trimming took off 10 bases at V and 10 bases at J, with 17 bases between the two ends. The CDR3 here is CANGRTAGSPLHF. The CDR3 DNA follows: TGTGCCAACGGGAGAACCGCGGGGTCACCCCTCCACTTT.

The gene calls are TRBV5-4 and TRBJ2-3; tentative D call: TRBD1 (5 bases). V was cut by 4 bases and J by 0 bases, with 12 bases left in between. Germline CDR1 reads SGHNT; CDR2 reads YYREEE (reference sequence). The CDR3 spans 15 residues. CDR3 in amino acids: CASSGPRQSTDTQYF. The CDR3 DNA reads as TGTGCCAGCAGCGGCCCAAGACAGAGCACAGATACGCAGTATTTT.

The rearrangement links TRBV19 to TRBJ2-3; the match to TRBD2 covers 7 bases. CDR1 is LNHDA, CDR2 SQIVND, per germline (reference sequence). The CDR3 covers 18 residues. With 0 bases clipped from V and 2 bases from J, the junction kept 11 bases outside the gene matches. The CDR3 spells CASSIDRTGGWNTDTQYF. CDR3 nucleotide sequence: TGTGCCAGTAGTATAGATCGTACCGGGGGGTGGAACACAGATACGCAGTATTTT.

The gene calls are TRBV2 and TRBJ2-4, with a possible D match to TRBD1 (6 bases). V lost 6 bases, J lost 0 bases, and 18 bases lay in between. CDR3 size: 17 residues. From germline, CDR1 is SNHLY and CDR2 FYNNEI. CDR3 coding DNA: TGTGCCAGCAGAGGACAGATAAGTAAGCTAGCCAAAAACATTCAGTACTTC. Translating it yields CASRGQISKLAKNIQYF.

The chain employs TRBV6-1 and TRBJ2-1; 8 positions agree with TRBD1. V lost 2 bases and J lost 4; bases outside the gene matches: 7. Germline loops: CDR1 MNHNS, CDR2 SASEGT. The CDR3 length is 16 residues. CDR3 coding DNA: TGTGCCAGCAGTGAAATGGGACAGGAGATTTACAATGAGCAGTTCTTC. Its translation: CASSEMGQEIYNEQFF.

This chain uses TRBV27 with TRBJ1-4; possibly TRBD1 for D (5 bases). The CDR3 spans 16 residues. V was cut by 3 bases and J by 1 base, with 12 bases left in between. Germline V gene data show CDR1 as MNHEY and CDR2 as SMNVEV (reference sequence). DNA of the CDR3: TGTGCCAGCAGTTTCTCATCAGGGATAACTAATGAAAAACTGTTTTTT. Amino acids: CASSFSSGITNEKLFF.

This rearrangement joins TRBV15 to TRBJ2-1; 11 nucleotides align to TRBD2. CDR1 and CDR2 (germline): LNHNV, YYDKDF (reference sequence). J gave up 6 bases and V 6 bases, and 7 bases lay outside the gene matches. The CDR3 is 15 residues long. The CDR3, as DNA: TGTGCCACCAGAGGCCGGGGACTAGCGGTCAATGAGCAGTTCTTC. Translated, it gives CATRGRGLAVNEQFF.

The CDR3 spells CASSLGASSGVQETQYF. CDR3 bases: TGTGCCAGCAGCTTAGGGGCCTCTAGCGGGGTTCAAGAGACCCAGTACTTC. The chain carries TRBV7-6 and TRBJ2-5; 9 nucleotides align to TRBD2. The CDR3 extends over 17 amino acids. Trimming removed 1 base from V and 2 bases from J; junction bases left unmatched: 8. CDR1 is SGHVS and CDR2 is FNYEAQ in the germline V gene.

This chain connects TRBV18 to TRBJ2-1; 10 bases map to TRBD2. Germline CDR1 and CDR2: KGHSH and LQKENI. Trimming removed 2 bases from V and 6 bases from J; junction bases left unmatched: 7. There are 16 residues in the CDR3. Here the CDR3 DNA reads TGTGCCAGCTCACCAGAGCTAGCGGGGGCGACCAATGAGCAGTTCTTC. It is translated as CASSPELAGATNEQFF.

The chain recombines TRBV5-6 with TRBJ2-5; 8 bases fit TRBD1. V shed 5 bases, J shed 5 bases, and the junction held 2 bases outside the gene matches. The CDR3 is 12 residues long. Germline V gene lookup returns CDR1 SGHDT and CDR2 YYEEEE. CDR3 DNA: TGTGCCAGCAGACAGGGGGTCGAGACCCAGTACTTC. Translating it yields CASRQGVETQYF.

V is TRBV5-1 and J is TRBJ2-6; no clear D gene. Per the germline V gene, CDR1 is SGHRS and CDR2 is YFSETQ. CDR3 length equals 17 residues. V dropped 0 bases and J dropped 0 bases, with 10 bases sitting between them. The CDR3 protein is CASSLAGLSSGANVLTF. The CDR3 bases are TGCGCCAGCAGCTTGGCAGGCTTGAGCTCTGGGGCCAACGTCCTGACTTTC.

V and J are TRBV9 and TRBJ2-1; D gene ambiguous. Trimming shortened V by 4 bases and J by 0 bases, and 8 bases separated the two germline ends. The CDR3 covers 14 residues. Germline-derived CDR1 and CDR2 are SGDLS and YYNGEE. CDR3 loop: CASSHAGSYNEQFF. The CDR3 region has the DNA TGTGCCAGCAGCCACGCAGGCTCCTACAATGAGCAGTTCTTC.

The chain uses TRBV6-1 and TRBJ1-2, with 8 bases matching TRBD1. The CDR3 contains 12 residues. Unmatched junction bases numbered 5, after V lost 8 bases and J lost 6 bases. Germline V gene sequence: CDR1 MNHNS, CDR2 SASEGT. CDR3 in DNA: TGTGCCAGCCGGGACAGGATGCATGGCTACACCTTC. Amino acids: CASRDRMHGYTF.